Each of the 8 T cell receptor beta chains below was sequenced from the same sample in a study of blood T cell repertoires in COVID-19 (dated by TCRdb to the early 2020s). Receptors were amplified or captured by the immunoSEQ multiplex PCR assay. In its TCRdb copy, this immuneACCESS table keeps in-frame sequences only and misses some clones. Where compared with another copy, unresolved V genes explain less than half of these, and the others have no known cause. The sample records tens of thousands of clones, roughly 71% of which are singletons. The ten largest make up more than 13% of the sample. Material: peripheral blood. The origin of the receptors is a man between 60 and 75 years old with COVID-19, enrolled during active disease.

J is TRBJ2-7 and V is TRBV28; 9 positions agree with TRBD1. J gave up 3 bases and V 6 bases, and 0 bases lay outside the gene matches. From germline, CDR1 is MDHEN and CDR2 SYDVKM. This CDR3 is built from 12 residues. CDR3 protein: CASRTGGYEQYF. CDR3 nucleotide sequence: TGTGCCAGCAGGACAGGGGGCTACGAGCAGTACTTC.

This clone was detected a few times. The CDR3 reads CASSWMEGNSPLHF. In DNA form, the CDR3 reads TGTGCCAGCAGCTGGATGGAGGGGAATTCACCCCTCCACTTT. The V call is TRBV5-4, the J call TRBJ1-6, with a weak D call TRBD1 (5 bases). Germline V gene sequence: CDR1 SGHNT, CDR2 YYREEE (reference sequence). The CDR3 spans 14 residues. The V end was cut by 3 bases, the J end by 7 bases, with 11 bases between.

This chain uses TRBV5-1 with TRBJ2-7; TRBD1 might be the D (6 bases). CDR1 and CDR2 from the germline V gene are SGHRS and YFSETQ. The CDR3 contains 13 residues. Trimming took 4 bases from V and 5 from J, leaving 13 bases between them. CDR3 amino acids: CASSETGPHEQYF. CDR3 sequence (DNA): TGCGCCAGCAGCGAGACAGGACCCCACGAGCAGTACTTC. The full variable domain, its missing parts supplied by reference TRBV5-1 and TRBJ2-7, is KAGVTQTPRYLIKTRGQQVTLSCSPISGHRSVSWYQQTPGQGLQFLFEYFSETQRNKGNFPGRFSGRQFSNSRSEMNVSTLELGDSALYLCASSETGPHEQYFGPGTRLTVT.

The V gene is TRBV24-1, the J gene TRBJ2-2; 8 positions match TRBD2. Germline CDR1 reads KGHDR; CDR2 reads SFDVKD. CDR3 length: 14 residues. J was trimmed by 4 bases and V by 7 bases; bases with no gene match: 4. The CDR3, as DNA: TGTGCCACCAGCGGACTAGCTGGCACCGGGGAGCTGTTTTTT. Its protein product is CATSGLAGTGELFF.

The chain joins TRBV29-1 to TRBJ2-2, with TRBD1 matching over 7 bases. There are 14 residues in the CDR3. V shed 3 bases and J 4 bases; nucleotides not matched to a gene: 5. Germline V gives CDR1 SQVTM, CDR2 ANQGSEA. The CDR3 coding sequence is TGCAGCGTTGATGGACAGGAGCCCACCGGGGAGCTGTTTTTT. Translated: CSVDGQEPTGELFF.

This clone turned up a few times. The chain's CDR3 is CASSTLTGDQHF. The CDR3 DNA sequence: TGTGCCAGTAGTACCTTAACGGGTGACCAGCATTTT. The chain couples TRBV19 to TRBJ1-5; D remains unclear. The V and J ends lost 4 bases and 12 bases respectively, with 13 bases between them. Germline CDR1 reads LNHDA; CDR2 reads SQIVND (reference sequence). CDR3 length equals 12 residues.

This chain uses TRBV2 with TRBJ2-1; D gene unclear. Germline V gene data show CDR1 as SNHLY and CDR2 as FYNNEI. CDR3 length: 13 residues. Trimming removed 5 bases at V and 9 bases at J, with 14 bases between. CDR3 protein: CASSPETLGEQFF. For the CDR3, the DNA is TGTGCCAGCAGTCCAGAGACATTGGGTGAGCAGTTCTTC.

V is TRBV12-5 and J is TRBJ1-1; D uncertain. Trimming removed 6 bases at V and 2 bases at J, with 13 bases between. Germline V lookup: CDR1 LGHNT, CDR2 FRNRAP. The CDR3 is 14 amino acids. CDR3 loop: CASGTTAGNTEAFF. CDR3 nucleotides: TGTGCTAGTGGCACCACCGCAGGAAACACTGAAGCTTTCTTT.